The present T cell receptor beta chain was sequenced within a study of T cell repertoires in cytomegalovirus infection. Overall study: Public TCR beta signatures indicated both CMV infection and matching HLA type. Whole-study findings and limits: The cumulative frequency of public TCR beta families distinguished individuals who carried CMV together with the relevant HLA. Ex vivo, HLA-C-restricted CMV-specific TCR beta clonotypes prevailed over the rest of the response.

TCRdb re-derived calls from the reads in MiXCR, one entry per CDR3 protein. The table includes approximately 630,000 distinct CDR3 sequences, more than 20% detected once. V was clipped by 0 bases and J by 6 bases, with 23 bases between them. The CDR3 is made up of 18 amino acids. The germline V gene has CDR1 MNHNY and CDR2 SVGAGI (reference sequence). With respect to this clonotype: Its target is unknown.

This TCR came from a human donor in good health (CMV status not recorded). Some clones in this sample may be carry-over from other donors' samples. The sample comprised CD8+ T cells from PBMCs. The chain employs TRBV6-6 and TRBJ1-1; TRBD1 is a possible D gene (6 bases). The CDR3 nucleotides read TGTGCCAGCAGTTACTCGAGGGAATATGATTTTGGGGGCGCTGAAGCTTTCTTT. Amino acid sequence: CASSYSREYDFGGAEAFF.